This T cell receptor beta chain was documented in a study of T cell repertoires in cytomegalovirus infection. Study-level results: People with CMV and the relevant HLA were identified by cumulative public TCR beta family frequency.

In its sample, this clonotype was seen many times. The antigen remains undetermined. TCRdb re-called the reads with MiXCR, one entry per CDR3 protein. Of approximately 81,000 distinct CDR3 sequences listed, 20% to 30% are singletons. The V segment lost 5 bases and the J segment 4 bases; nucleotides outside the gene matches: 8. The V gene's germline CDR1 is MRHNA and CDR2 SNTAGT. CDR3 size: 15 residues. This clonotype was sampled from a human donor in good health (CMV status not recorded). Some clones in this sample may be carry-over from other donors' samples. The V call is TRBV6-4, the J call TRBJ2-1; 7 bases line up with TRBD2. The material was CD8+ T cells from cultured PBMCs, obtained from culture after CMV antigen stimulation. This chain's CDR3 is CASSTLAGAYNEQFF. The CDR3 bases are TGTGCCAGCAGTACCCTTGCGGGAGCTTACAATGAGCAGTTCTTC.